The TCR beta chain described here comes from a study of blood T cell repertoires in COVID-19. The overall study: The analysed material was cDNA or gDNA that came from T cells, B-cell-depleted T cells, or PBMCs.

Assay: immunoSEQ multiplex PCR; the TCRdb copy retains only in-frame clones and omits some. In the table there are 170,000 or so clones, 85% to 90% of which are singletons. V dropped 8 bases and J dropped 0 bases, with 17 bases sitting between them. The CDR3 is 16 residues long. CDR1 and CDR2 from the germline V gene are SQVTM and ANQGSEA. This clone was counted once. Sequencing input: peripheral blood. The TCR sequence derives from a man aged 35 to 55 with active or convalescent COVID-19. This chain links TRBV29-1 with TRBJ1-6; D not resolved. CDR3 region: CSPIRGRGSYNSPLHF. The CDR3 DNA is TGCAGCCCCATAAGAGGGAGAGGCTCCTATAATTCACCCCTCCACTTT.